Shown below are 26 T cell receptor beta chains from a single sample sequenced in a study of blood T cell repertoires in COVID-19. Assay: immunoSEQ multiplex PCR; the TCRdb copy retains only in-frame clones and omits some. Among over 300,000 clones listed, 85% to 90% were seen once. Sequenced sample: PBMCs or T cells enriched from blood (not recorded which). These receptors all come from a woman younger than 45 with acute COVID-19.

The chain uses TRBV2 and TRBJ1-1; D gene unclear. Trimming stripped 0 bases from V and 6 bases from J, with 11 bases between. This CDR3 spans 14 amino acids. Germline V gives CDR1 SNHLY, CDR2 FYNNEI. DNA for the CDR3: TGTGCCAGCAGTGAAGCAGGAGGGTTCGCTGAAGCTTTCTTT. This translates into CASSEAGGFAEAFF.

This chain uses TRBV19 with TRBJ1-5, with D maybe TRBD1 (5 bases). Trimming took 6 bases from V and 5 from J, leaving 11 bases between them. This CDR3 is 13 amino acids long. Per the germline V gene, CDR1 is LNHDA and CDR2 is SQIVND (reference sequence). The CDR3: CASSKGRDQPQHF. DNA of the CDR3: TGTGCCAGTAGCAAAGGCAGGGATCAGCCCCAGCATTTT.

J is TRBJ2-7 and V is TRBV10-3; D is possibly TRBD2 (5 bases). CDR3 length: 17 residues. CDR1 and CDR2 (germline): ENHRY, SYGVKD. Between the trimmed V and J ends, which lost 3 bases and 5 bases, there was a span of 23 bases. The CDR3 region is CAISDPSREKGRDEQYF. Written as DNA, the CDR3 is TGTGCCATCAGTGACCCCAGTCGGGAAAAAGGTAGGGACGAGCAGTACTTC.

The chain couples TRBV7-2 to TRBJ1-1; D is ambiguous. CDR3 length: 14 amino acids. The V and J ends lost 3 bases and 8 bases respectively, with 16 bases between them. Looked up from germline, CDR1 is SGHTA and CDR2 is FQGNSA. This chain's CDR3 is CASSFGSGKSEAFF. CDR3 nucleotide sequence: TGTGCCAGCAGCTTCGGTTCCGGGAAATCCGAAGCTTTCTTT.

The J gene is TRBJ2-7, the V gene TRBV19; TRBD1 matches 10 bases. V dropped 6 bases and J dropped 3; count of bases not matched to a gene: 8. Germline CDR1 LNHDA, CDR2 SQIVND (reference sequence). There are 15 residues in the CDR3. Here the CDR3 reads CASRRTGGGGYEQYF. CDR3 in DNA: TGTGCCAGTAGACGGACAGGGGGAGGGGGCTACGAGCAGTACTTC. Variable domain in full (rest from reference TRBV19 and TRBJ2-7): DGGITQSPKYLFRKEGQNVTLSCEQNLNHDAMYWYRQDPGQGLRLIYYSQIVNDFQKGDIAEGYSVSREKKESFPLTVTSAQKNPTAFYLCASRRTGGGGYEQYFGPGTRLTVT.

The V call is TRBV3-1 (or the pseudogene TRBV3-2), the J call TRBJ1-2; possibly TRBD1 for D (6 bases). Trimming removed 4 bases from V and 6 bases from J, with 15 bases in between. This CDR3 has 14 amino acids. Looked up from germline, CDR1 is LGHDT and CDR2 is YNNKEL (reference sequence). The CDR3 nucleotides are TGTGCCAGCAGCCTACTGGACAGAGGGGATGGCTACACCTTC. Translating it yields CASSLLDRGDGYTF.

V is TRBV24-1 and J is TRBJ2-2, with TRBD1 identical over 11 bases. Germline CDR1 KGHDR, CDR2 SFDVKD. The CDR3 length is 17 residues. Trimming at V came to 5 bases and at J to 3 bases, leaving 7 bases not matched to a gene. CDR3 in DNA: TGTGCCACCAGTGTACCACCGGGACAGGGGGACACCGGGGAGCTGTTTTTT. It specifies CATSVPPGQGDTGELFF.

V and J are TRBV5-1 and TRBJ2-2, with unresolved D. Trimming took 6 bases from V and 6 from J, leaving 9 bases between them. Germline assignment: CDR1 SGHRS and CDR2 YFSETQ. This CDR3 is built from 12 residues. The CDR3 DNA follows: TGCGCCAGCACCAACCGGGCCGGGGAGCTGTTTTTT. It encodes CASTNRAGELFF. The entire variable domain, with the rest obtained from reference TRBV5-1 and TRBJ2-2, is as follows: KAGVTQTPRYLIKTRGQQVTLSCSPISGHRSVSWYQQTPGQGLQFLFEYFSETQRNKGNFPGRFSGRQFSNSRSEMNVSTLELGDSALYLCASTNRAGELFFGEGSRLTVL.

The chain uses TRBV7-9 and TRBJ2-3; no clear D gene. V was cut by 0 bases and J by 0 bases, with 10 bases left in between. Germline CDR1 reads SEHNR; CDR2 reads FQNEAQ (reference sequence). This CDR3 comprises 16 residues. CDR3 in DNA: TGTGCCAGCAGCTTAGCGGTCGTCACTAGCACAGATACGCAGTATTTT. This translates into CASSLAVVTSTDTQYF. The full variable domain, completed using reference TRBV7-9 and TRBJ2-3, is DTGVSQNPRHKITKRGQNVTFRCDPISEHNRLYWYRQTLGQGPEFLTYFQNEAQLEKSRLLSDRFSAERPKGSFSTLEIQRTEQGDSAMYLCASSLAVVTSTDTQYFGPGTRLTVL.

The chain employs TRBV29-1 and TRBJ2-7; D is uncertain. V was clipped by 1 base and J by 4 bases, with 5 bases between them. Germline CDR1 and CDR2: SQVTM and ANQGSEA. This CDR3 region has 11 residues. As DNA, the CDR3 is TGCAGCGTTGAAGCGGAGTACGAGCAGTACTTC. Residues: CSVEAEYEQYF.

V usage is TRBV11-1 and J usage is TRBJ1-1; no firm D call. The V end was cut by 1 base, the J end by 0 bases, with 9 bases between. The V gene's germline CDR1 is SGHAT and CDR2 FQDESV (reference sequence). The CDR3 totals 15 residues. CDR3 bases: TGTGCCAGCAGCTTAGTAACAGCTATGAACACTGAAGCTTTCTTT. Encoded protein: CASSLVTAMNTEAFF.

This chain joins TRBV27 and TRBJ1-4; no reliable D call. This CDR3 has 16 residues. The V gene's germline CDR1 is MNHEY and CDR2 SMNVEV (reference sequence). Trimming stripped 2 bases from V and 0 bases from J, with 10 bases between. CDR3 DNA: TGTGCCAGCAGTTTAAGCAACAGACCAACTAATGAAAAACTGTTTTTT. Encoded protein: CASSLSNRPTNEKLFF.

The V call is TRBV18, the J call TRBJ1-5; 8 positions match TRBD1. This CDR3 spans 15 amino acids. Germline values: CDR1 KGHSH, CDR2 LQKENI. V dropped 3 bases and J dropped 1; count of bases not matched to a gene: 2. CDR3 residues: CASSPRTGSNQPQHF. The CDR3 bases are TGTGCCAGCTCACCCCGGACAGGGAGCAATCAGCCCCAGCATTTT. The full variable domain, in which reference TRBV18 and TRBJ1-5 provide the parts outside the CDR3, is NAGVMQNPRHLVRRRGQEARLRCSPMKGHSHVYWYRQLPEEGLKFMVYLQKENIIDESGMPKERFSAEFPKEGPSILRIQQVVRGDSAAYFCASSPRTGSNQPQHFGDGTRLSIL.

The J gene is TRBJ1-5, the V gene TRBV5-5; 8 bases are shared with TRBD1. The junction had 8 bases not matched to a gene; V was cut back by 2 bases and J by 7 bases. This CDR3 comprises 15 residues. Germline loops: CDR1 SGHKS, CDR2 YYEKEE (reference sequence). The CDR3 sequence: CASSFQGAMGQPQHF. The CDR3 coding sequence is TGTGCCAGCAGCTTCCAGGGGGCAATGGGCCAGCCCCAGCATTTT.

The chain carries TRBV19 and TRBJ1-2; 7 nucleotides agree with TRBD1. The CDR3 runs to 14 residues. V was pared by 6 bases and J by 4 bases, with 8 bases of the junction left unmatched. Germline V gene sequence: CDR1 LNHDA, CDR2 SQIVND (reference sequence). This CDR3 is CASSRQGSSYGYTF. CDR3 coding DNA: TGTGCCAGTAGCCGACAGGGATCCTCCTATGGCTACACCTTC.

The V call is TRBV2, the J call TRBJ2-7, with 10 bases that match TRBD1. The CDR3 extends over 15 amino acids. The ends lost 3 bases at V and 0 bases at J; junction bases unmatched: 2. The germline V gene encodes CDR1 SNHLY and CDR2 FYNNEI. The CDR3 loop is CASSEGQGISYEQYF. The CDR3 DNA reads TGTGCCAGCAGTGAGGGACAGGGGATCTCCTACGAGCAGTACTTC.

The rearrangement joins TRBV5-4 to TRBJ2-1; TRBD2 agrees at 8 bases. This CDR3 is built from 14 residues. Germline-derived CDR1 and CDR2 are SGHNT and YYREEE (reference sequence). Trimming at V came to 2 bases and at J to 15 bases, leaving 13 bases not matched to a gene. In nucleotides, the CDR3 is TGTGCCAGCAGCTTAGCGGGGGCCCCAATCAGCAGGTTCTTC. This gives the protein CASSLAGAPISRFF. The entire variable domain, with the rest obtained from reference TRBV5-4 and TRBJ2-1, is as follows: ETGVTQSPTHLIKTRGQQVTLRCSSQSGHNTVSWYQQALGQGPQFIFQYYREEENGRGNFPPRFSGLQFPNYSSELNVNALELDDSALYLCASSLAGAPISRFFGPGTRLTVL.

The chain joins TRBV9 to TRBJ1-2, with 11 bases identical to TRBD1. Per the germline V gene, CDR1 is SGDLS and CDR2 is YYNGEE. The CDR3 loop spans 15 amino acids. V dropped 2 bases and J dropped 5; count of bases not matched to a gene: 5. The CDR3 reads CASSVAGTGGYGYTF. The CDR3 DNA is TGTGCCAGCAGCGTTGCCGGGACAGGGGGGTATGGCTACACCTTC.

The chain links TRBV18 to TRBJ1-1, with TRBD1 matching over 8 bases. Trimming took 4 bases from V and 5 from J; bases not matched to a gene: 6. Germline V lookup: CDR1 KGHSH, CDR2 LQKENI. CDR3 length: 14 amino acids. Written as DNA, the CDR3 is TGTGCCAGCTCACTTGACAGGGGTGGGACTGAAGCTTTCTTT. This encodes CASSLDRGGTEAFF. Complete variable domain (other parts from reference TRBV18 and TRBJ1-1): NAGVMQNPRHLVRRRGQEARLRCSPMKGHSHVYWYRQLPEEGLKFMVYLQKENIIDESGMPKERFSAEFPKEGPSILRIQQVVRGDSAAYFCASSLDRGGTEAFFGQGTRLTVV.

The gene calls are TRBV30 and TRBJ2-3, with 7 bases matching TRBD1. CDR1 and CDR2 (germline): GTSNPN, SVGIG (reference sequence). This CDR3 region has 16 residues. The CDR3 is CGWSGQGDRGTDTQYF. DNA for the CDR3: TGTGGGTGGTCGGGCCAGGGGGATAGGGGCACAGATACGCAGTATTTT. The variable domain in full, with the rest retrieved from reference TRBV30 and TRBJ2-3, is SQTIHQWPATLVQPVGSPLSLECTVEGTSNPNLYWYRQAAGRGLQLLFYSVGIGQISSEVPQNLSASRPQDRQFILSSKKLLLSDSGFYLCGWSGQGDRGTDTQYFGPGTRLTVL.

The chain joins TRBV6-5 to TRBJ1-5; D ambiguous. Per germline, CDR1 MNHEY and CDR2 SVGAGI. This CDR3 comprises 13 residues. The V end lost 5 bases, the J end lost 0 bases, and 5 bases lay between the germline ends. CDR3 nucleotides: TGTGCCAGCAGTCAAAATAGCAATCAGCCCCAGCATTTT. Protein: CASSQNSNQPQHF.

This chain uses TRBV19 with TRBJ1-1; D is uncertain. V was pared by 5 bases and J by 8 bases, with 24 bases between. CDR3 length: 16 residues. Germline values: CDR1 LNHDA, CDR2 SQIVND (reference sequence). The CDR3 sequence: CASSARRLIEGAEAFF. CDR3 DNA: TGTGCCAGTAGTGCACGAAGATTAATCGAAGGAGCCGAAGCTTTCTTT.

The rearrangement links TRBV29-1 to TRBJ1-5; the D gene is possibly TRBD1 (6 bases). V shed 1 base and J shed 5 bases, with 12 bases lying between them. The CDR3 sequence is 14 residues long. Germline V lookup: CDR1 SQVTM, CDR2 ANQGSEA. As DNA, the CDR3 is TGCAGCGTTGAAGCTCAGGGGCCGGATCAGCCCCAGCATTTT. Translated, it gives CSVEAQGPDQPQHF.

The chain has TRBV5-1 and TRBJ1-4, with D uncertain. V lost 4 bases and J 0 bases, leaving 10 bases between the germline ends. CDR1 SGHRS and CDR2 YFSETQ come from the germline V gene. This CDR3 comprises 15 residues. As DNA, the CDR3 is TGCGCCAGCAGCCCAGGCATATCAACTAATGAAAAACTGTTTTTT. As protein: CASSPGISTNEKLFF.

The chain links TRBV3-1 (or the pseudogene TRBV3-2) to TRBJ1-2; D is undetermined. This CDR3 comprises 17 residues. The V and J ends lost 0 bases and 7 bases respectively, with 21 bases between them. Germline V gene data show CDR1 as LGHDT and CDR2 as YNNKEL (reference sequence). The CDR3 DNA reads TGTGCCAGCAGCCAAGATCGCGAAGGTCCTGGGCTGGGTGGCTACACCTTC. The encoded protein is CASSQDREGPGLGGYTF.

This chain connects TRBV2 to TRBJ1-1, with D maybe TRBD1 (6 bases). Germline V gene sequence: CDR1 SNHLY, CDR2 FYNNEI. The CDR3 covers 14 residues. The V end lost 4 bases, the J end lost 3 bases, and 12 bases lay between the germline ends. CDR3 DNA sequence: TGTGCCAGCAGTGGGGAGGGGGGCGACACTGAAGCTTTCTTT. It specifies CASSGEGGDTEAFF.